Listed here are 12 T cell receptor beta chains from one sample, sequenced in a study of blood T cell repertoires in COVID-19. The data were produced by immunoSEQ multiplex PCR, yet TCRdb's version contains in-frame clones alone and is incomplete. The sample includes over 250,000 clones, roughly 86% of them seen just once. Source material: peripheral blood. These receptors were taken from a woman in her forties or fifties with acute or convalescent COVID-19.

The chain combines TRBV28 with TRBJ2-7; no clear D gene. This CDR3 region has 15 residues. Trimming shortened V by 5 bases and J by 7 bases, and 21 bases separated the two germline ends. Per the germline V gene, CDR1 is MDHEN and CDR2 is SYDVKM. The CDR3 loop reads CASSPPAGWAREQYF. The CDR3 region has the DNA TGTGCCAGCAGTCCCCCGGCAGGATGGGCACGGGAGCAGTACTTC. Full variable domain (missing parts from reference TRBV28 and TRBJ2-7): DVKVTQSSRYLVKRTGEKVFLECVQDMDHENMFWYRQDPGLGLRLIYFSYDVKMKEKGDIPEGYSVSREKKERFSLILESASTNQTSMYLCASSPPAGWAREQYFGPGTRLTVT.

The chain is built from TRBV19 and TRBJ2-5, with TRBD1 as a possible D gene (6 bases). The CDR3 runs 15 residues. The germline gives CDR1 LNHDA, CDR2 SQIVND (reference sequence). Trimming cost V 4 bases and J 2 bases, with 14 bases left between them. This chain's CDR3 is CASSTGQASQETQYF. CDR3 nucleotides: TGTGCCAGTAGTACGGGACAAGCATCGCAAGAGACCCAGTACTTC.

The chain uses TRBV12-3 or TRBV12-4 and TRBJ2-1; 7 nucleotides match TRBD1. This CDR3 is 13 amino acids long. Trimming removed 3 bases from V and 7 bases from J; junction bases left unmatched: 3. DNA of the CDR3: TGTGCCAGCAGTTTCCTGACAGGGAATGAGCAGTTCTTC. Its translation: CASSFLTGNEQFF.

The rearrangement joins TRBV6-2 or TRBV6-3 to TRBJ2-1; 11 nucleotides line up with TRBD2. The germline CDR1 and CDR2 sequences are MNHEY and SVGEGT. V was clipped by 2 bases and J by 6 bases; unmatched bases: 3. CDR3 length: 15 residues. CDR3: CASSYGTSGSNEQFF. CDR3 coding DNA: TGTGCCAGCAGTTACGGGACTAGCGGAAGCAATGAGCAGTTCTTC.

The J gene is TRBJ1-2, the V gene TRBV30; the D is unclear. Deletions cut 5 bases from V and 4 bases from J, with 14 bases between. The CDR3 contains 13 residues. The germline V gene encodes CDR1 GTSNPN and CDR2 SVGIG (reference sequence). The CDR3 DNA reads as TGTGCCTGGGGGCCTTTTGGCTTCTATGGCTACACCTTC. It encodes CAWGPFGFYGYTF.

This clone appeared once. The chain employs TRBV7-3 and TRBJ2-1, with 8 bases lining up with TRBD2. Trimming at V came to 6 bases and at J to 5 bases, leaving 9 bases not matched to a gene. This CDR3 contains 15 residues. Looked up from germline, CDR1 is SGHTA and CDR2 is FQGTGA. The CDR3 reads CASRPPGLENNEQFF. In DNA, the CDR3 is TGTGCCAGCAGGCCGCCGGGACTAGAGAACAATGAGCAGTTCTTC.

The chain carries TRBV18 and TRBJ1-5, with 9 positions matching TRBD1. This CDR3 has 16 residues. CDR1 is KGHSH and CDR2 is LQKENI in the germline V gene. Trimming at V came to 5 bases and at J to 5 bases, leaving 10 bases not matched to a gene. The CDR3 is CASSSYGQGMDQPQHF. CDR3 in DNA: TGTGCCAGCTCATCGTACGGACAGGGGATGGATCAGCCCCAGCATTTT.

The V gene is TRBV27, the J gene TRBJ2-2, with 10 bases lining up with TRBD2. Trimming removed 4 bases from V and 4 bases from J; junction bases left unmatched: 9. Looked up from germline, CDR1 is MNHEY and CDR2 is SMNVEV (reference sequence). The CDR3 sequence is 17 residues long. Here the CDR3 reads CASSSLSGRAATGELFF. CDR3 sequence (DNA): TGTGCCAGCAGTTCCCTGAGCGGGAGGGCTGCCACCGGGGAGCTGTTTTTT.

V and J are TRBV5-1 and TRBJ1-1, with 11 bases aligning to TRBD1. The germline gives CDR1 SGHRS, CDR2 YFSETQ. This CDR3 region has 16 residues. The junction had 8 bases not matched to a gene; V was cut back by 4 bases and J by 3 bases. The chain's CDR3 is CASSVDRGPGDTEAFF. The DNA for the CDR3 is TGCGCCAGCAGCGTGGACAGGGGGCCCGGGGACACTGAAGCTTTCTTT.

This chain uses TRBV15 with TRBJ2-7; the match to TRBD1 covers 11 bases. J gave up 1 base and V 1 base, and 6 bases lay outside the gene matches. Germline V gene sequence: CDR1 LNHNV, CDR2 YYDKDF (reference sequence). This CDR3 has 17 residues. The CDR3 here is CATSRGWGQGGSYEQYF. CDR3 in DNA: TGTGCCACCAGCAGAGGGTGGGGACAGGGGGGTTCCTACGAGCAGTACTTC.

This clone came up a few times. V usage is TRBV10-2 and J usage is TRBJ2-4, with TRBD1 matching 12 bases. V dropped 7 bases and J dropped 8; count of bases not matched to a gene: 6. Germline-derived CDR1 and CDR2 are WSHSY and SAAADI. The CDR3 consists of 14 residues. The CDR3 DNA sequence: TGCGCCAGCACGCCGGGACAGGGGGCCTACATTCAGTACTTC. This translates into CASTPGQGAYIQYF.

The gene calls are TRBV7-8 and TRBJ1-3; D remains ambiguous. Trimming pared 2 bases from V and 0 bases from J, leaving 5 bases between. The CDR3 loop spans 14 amino acids. Germline V gene data show CDR1 as SGHVS and CDR2 as FQNEAQ. The CDR3 is CASSLLSSGNTIYF. The CDR3 DNA follows: TGTGCCAGCAGCTTACTCAGCTCTGGAAACACCATATATTTT.